Listed below are T cell receptor beta chains from one sample, sequenced in a study of cytomegalovirus exposure and HLA in healthy donors. The protocol was immunoSEQ multiplex PCR, while the TCRdb copy is restricted to in-frame clones and leaves out a portion. The sample has around 140,000 clones; about 83% are singletons. The sample consisted of PBMCs. These receptor sequences come from a woman aged 25 to 39 in good health and CMV-seronegative. Both conserved end residues are part of each CDR3. D genes are given only for firm matches. The listing skips clone size in some rows; elsewhere it reads once, few, many or a size class.

TRBV15	.	TRBJ1-1	.	TGTGCCACGACCTGGGGGGGGAACACTGAAGCTTTCTTT	CATTWGGNTEAFF
TRBV6-5	.	TRBJ1-4	.	TGTGCCAGCAGTTCCACGGGGGGGACTAATGAAAAACTGTTTTTT	CASSSTGGTNEKLFF
TRBV2	TRBD1	TRBJ2-7	.	TGTGCCAGCAGGAGACAGGGCTACGAGCAGTACTTC	CASRRQGYEQYF
TRBV7-2	.	TRBJ1-6	.	TGTGCCAGCAGCACCGGGACTGGGGCGGGAACCCTCCACTTT	CASSTGTGAGTLHF
TRBV4-2	TRBD1	TRBJ2-6	.	TGTGCCAGCAGCCAAGCAGCAGGGGGCGACTATCTAGACGGGGCCAACGTCCTGACTTTC	CASSQAAGGDYLDGANVLTF
TRBV7-2	TRBD1	TRBJ1-1	few	TGTGCCAGCAGCTTAACGACAGGGGTGGCAGCTTTCTTT	CASSLTTGVAAFF
TRBV4-1	.	TRBJ1-1	once	TGCGCCAGCAGCGAGTTGTACTGGGGCGAAATGTTGAACACTGAAGCTTTCTTT	CASSELYWGEMLNTEAFF
TRBV19	TRBD1	TRBJ2-7	.	TGTGCCAGTGCTGACAGGGCTCGCGACGAGCAGTACTTC	CASADRARDEQYF
TRBV19	TRBD1	TRBJ1-6	once	TGTGCCAGTAGACCGACAGGGGCATCACCCCTCCACTTT	CASRPTGASPLHF
TRBV27	.	TRBJ2-5	.	TGTGCCAGCAGTTACTCGGGGTCCGAGACCCAGTACTTC	CASSYSGSETQYF
TRBV6-1	TRBD1	TRBJ2-5	.	TGTGCCAGCGGGTATGGACAGGGCGGTATGGAGACCCAGTACTTC	CASGYGQGGMETQYF
TRBV7-9	TRBD1	TRBJ2-7	.	TGTGCCAGCAGCATCGGACAGGGGACCTACGAGCAGTACTTC	CASSIGQGTYEQYF
TRBV4-3	.	TRBJ2-6	.	TGCGCCAGCAGCCAAGAGGCCTCCTGGGGGGCCAACGTCCTGACTTTC	CASSQEASWGANVLTF
TRBV5-8	.	TRBJ2-7	.	TGTGCCAGCAGCTTCGGCGAGCAGTACTTC	CASSFGEQYF
TRBV4-2	TRBD2	TRBJ2-1	.	TGTGCCAGCAGCCTCAGGGGGGTAGCGGGGGGTGAGTACAATGAGCAGTTCTTC	CASSLRGVAGGEYNEQFF
TRBV2	.	TRBJ2-3	once	TGTGCCAGCAGTCGGACTGTTTACACAGATACGCAGTATTTT	CASSRTVYTDTQYF
TRBV7-2	.	TRBJ2-5	.	TGTGCCAGCAGCCCGGGACTTCGCCAAGAGACCCAGTACTTC	CASSPGLRQETQYF
TRBV28	TRBD1	TRBJ1-2	.	TGTGCCAGCAGTTTAGAACAGGGGACCATCTATGGCTACACCTTC	CASSLEQGTIYGYTF
TRBV9	TRBD1	TRBJ2-7	.	TGTGCCAGCAGCCTTGGGACAGGGCCGACCTACGAGCAGTACTTC	CASSLGTGPTYEQYF
TRBV7-2	TRBD2	TRBJ2-5	.	TGTGCCAGCCGAATCGGGGGGGGAGAGACCCAGTACTTC	CASRIGGGETQYF
TRBV4-3	TRBD1	TRBJ2-5	.	TGCGCCAGCAGCCAAGATTGGGCAGGGGGCCGGGAGACCCAGTACTTC	CASSQDWAGGRETQYF
TRBV7-2	.	TRBJ1-1	.	TGTGCCAGCAGCTTAGCGCTCCTTGGACAGCTTGAGCCTGAAGCTTTCTTT	CASSLALLGQLEPEAFF
TRBV28	.	TRBJ2-7	.	TGTGCCAGCAGTTTTCGCTATAGCGAAAGCTCCTACGAGCAGTACTTC	CASSFRYSESSYEQYF
TRBV6-1	TRBD2	TRBJ2-1	.	TGTGCCAGTCTGGGGCGGGGGACCGGCAATGAGCAGTTCTTC	CASLGRGTGNEQFF
TRBV19	TRBD1	TRBJ2-6	few	TGTGCCAGTAGCCTCGGGACAGCTGGGGCCAACGTCCTGACTTTC	CASSLGTAGANVLTF